This entry describes one TCR beta chain. This specimen belongs to a study of T cell responses to AZD1222 COVID-19 vaccine. Only in-frame clones appear in the TCRdb table, and some are missing; sequencing was by immunoSEQ multiplex PCR. The sample contains about 78,000 clones, 90% of which appear only once. Per germline, CDR1 SQVTM and CDR2 ANQGSEA. The CDR3 runs 14 residues. The V segment lost 4 bases and the J segment 2 bases; nucleotides outside the gene matches: 4. This chain uses TRBV29-1 with TRBJ1-3; 8 nucleotides align to TRBD1. This sample comprised peripheral blood, obtained 28 days after the second AZD1222 dose. The sequence was collected from an adult who received the AZD1222 COVID-19 vaccine. The chain's CDR3 is CSVVDRGAGNTIYF. CDR3 nucleotide sequence: TGCAGCGTTGTAGACAGGGGCGCTGGAAACACCATATATTTT.